The 4 T cell receptor beta chains below all came from one sample that was sequenced in a study of regulatory T cells in long-lasting Graves disease. According to the study, TCR beta libraries were built with iRepertoire HTBI primers and CDR3-region Arm-PCR. A single record per CDR3 protein comes from TCRdb applying MiXCR to the multiplex PCR reads. The profile shows 410,000 or so distinct CDR3 sequences, under 15% of them singletons. Time point of the sample: newly diagnosed GD, antithyroid drugs for less than 3 months. From RNA extracted from PBMCs, the TCR library was made. These data were also reused for a study on T cells in Graves' hyperthyroidism and ophthalmopathy.

Sequencing was performed on peripheral blood mononuclear cells (PBMCs), taken at new diagnosis, from a patient treated with antithyroid drugs. The source is a woman in her twenties or thirties with Graves disease.

This clonotype has a handful of counts. V and J are TRBV28 and TRBJ2-1; D is possibly TRBD2 (5 bases). Germline-derived CDR1 and CDR2 are MDHEN and SYDVKM. The CDR3 contains 16 residues. V was shortened by 6 bases and J by 0 bases, with 15 bases between the two germline ends. CDR3 bases: TGTGCCAGCAGCGGACCGCGAGGGATCTCCTACAATGAGCAGTTCTTC. Translated, it gives CASSGPRGISYNEQFF.

In regard to this clonotype: Only one base separates this from a far larger clonotype, so it likely reflects a read error. The chain uses TRBV29-1 and TRBJ2-4, with 7 bases identical to TRBD1. The J segment lost 13 bases and the V segment lost 5 bases, leaving 23 bases of the junction unmatched. This CDR3 has 16 amino acids. Germline values: CDR1 SQVTM, CDR2 ANQGSEA. The CDR3 protein is CSVQPTGTVGLGEQYF. The CDR3, as DNA: TGCAGCGTTCAACCGACCGGGACAGTTGGACTTGGTGAGCAGTACTTC. The entire variable domain, with the rest obtained from reference TRBV29-1 and TRBJ2-4, is as follows: SAVISQKPSRDICQRGTSLTIQCQVDSQVTMMFWYRQQPGQSLTLIATANQGSEATYESGFVIDKFPISRPNLTFSTLTVSNMSPEDSSIYLCSVQPTGTVGLGEQYFGAGTRLSVL.

The CDR3 coding sequence is TGTGCCAGCAGCCAAGTAAAGTGGACTGAAGCTTTCTTT. Its protein is CASSQVKWTEAFF. The chain is built from TRBV14 and TRBJ1-1; D remains ambiguous. Trimming left V 1 base short and J 5 bases short, with 8 bases between. Germline V gene sequence: CDR1 SGHDN, CDR2 FVKESK. The CDR3 contains 13 residues.

This clonotype appeared a few times. The V and J genes are TRBV19 and TRBJ2-5; the D is unclear. V was pared by 2 bases and J by 5 bases, with 9 bases between. The germline V gene encodes CDR1 LNHDA and CDR2 SQIVND (reference sequence). The length of the CDR3 is 13 residues. The chain's CDR3 is CASSIFLGETQYF. The DNA of the CDR3 is TGTGCCAGTAGTATATTTTTAGGGGAGACCCAGTACTTC.